This entry lists 18 T cell receptor beta chains sequenced from one sample in a study of T cell responses to AZD1222 COVID-19 vaccine (dated by TCRdb to the early 2020s). Libraries were prepared through the immunoSEQ multiplex PCR assay. TCRdb retrieved this table from immuneACCESS and kept in-frame rearrangements only. Not all clones are present; in checked studies, unresolved V genes account for under half, and no reason is known for the remainder. For this sample the table gives 120,000 or so clones, of which approximately 82% were detected only once. Clones ranked in the top ten supply roughly a quarter of the sample. What the time point label conveys for this sample: about 28 days (+/-7) after the second vaccine dose. The sequencing here drew on peripheral blood, taken 28 days after the second AZD1222 dose. Source of these receptors: an adult who received the AZD1222 COVID-19 vaccine.

This clone was counted a few times. In the same sample, other DNA sequences code for this CDR3. The V and J genes are TRBV5-1 and TRBJ1-5; 7 positions agree with TRBD1. Germline V gives CDR1 SGHRS, CDR2 YFSETQ. J lost 2 bases, V lost 4 bases, and 3 bases had no gene match. The CDR3 sequence is 14 residues long. CDR3 nucleotides: TGCGCCAGCAGCCTAGGGACAGGCAATCAGCCCCAGCATTTT. As protein: CASSLGTGNQPQHF.

The sample holds one count of this clone. The chain uses TRBV9 and TRBJ2-5; D remains unclear. V was pared by 0 bases and J by 1 base, with 13 bases between. Germline CDR1 is SGDLS and CDR2 is YYNGEE. The CDR3 runs 16 residues. The DNA for the CDR3 is TGTGCCAGCAGCGTAGGCCCCTACGGACCCCAAGAGACCCAGTACTTC. Its protein is CASSVGPYGPQETQYF.

This clone was seen only a few times. This sequence joins TRBV11-2 and TRBJ1-3; TRBD1 might be the D (5 bases). Between the trimmed V and J ends, which lost 3 bases and 2 bases, there was a span of 11 bases. The CDR3 loop spans 15 amino acids. Germline CDR1 reads SGHAT; CDR2 reads FQNNGV. CDR3 sequence reads: CASSFSDSPGNTIYF. The CDR3 DNA reads TGTGCCAGCAGCTTTTCCGACAGCCCTGGAAACACCATATATTTT.

The chain uses TRBV7-9 and TRBJ1-2; TRBD1 matches 8 bases. The V and J ends lost 5 bases and 6 bases, in that order; junction bases with no gene match: 14. The germline V gene has CDR1 SEHNR and CDR2 FQNEAQ (reference sequence). This CDR3 spans 16 amino acids. The CDR3 protein is CASSRTQGARGNGYTF. Written as DNA, the CDR3 is TGTGCCAGCAGCCGAACCCAGGGGGCTCGGGGTAATGGCTACACCTTC.

The chain's CDR3 is CASSASSGTVNYGYTF. DNA for the CDR3: TGTGCCAGCAGCGCATCCTCCGGGACAGTGAACTATGGCTACACCTTC. The chain recombines TRBV11-2 with TRBJ1-2; TRBD1 aligns across 7 bases. Germline V gives CDR1 SGHAT, CDR2 FQNNGV. The junction had 11 bases not matched to a gene; V was cut back by 5 bases and J by 2 bases. There are 16 residues in the CDR3. The variable domain in full, completed from reference TRBV11-2 and TRBJ1-2, reads EAGVAQSPRYKIIEKRQSVAFWCNPISGHATLYWYQQILGQGPKLLIQFQNNGVVDDSQLPKDRFSAERLKGVDSTLKIQPAKLEDSAVYLCASSASSGTVNYGYTFGSGTRLTVV.

The chain recombines TRBV6-2 or TRBV6-3 with TRBJ1-1; D is perhaps TRBD1 (5 bases). The CDR3 is 15 residues long. V dropped 0 bases and J dropped 1 base, with 9 bases sitting between them. CDR1 and CDR2 (germline): MNHEY, SVGEGT. CDR3 in amino acids: CASSYSGGTNTEAFF. The CDR3 region has the DNA TGTGCCAGCAGTTACTCGGGGGGGACGAACACTGAAGCTTTCTTT.

This clone has a single count. J is TRBJ2-1 and V is TRBV7-9; a possible D gene is TRBD1 (6 bases). V dropped 2 bases and J dropped 9 bases, with 17 bases sitting between them. The CDR3 runs 15 residues. Germline values: CDR1 SEHNR, CDR2 FQNEAQ (reference sequence). The CDR3 is CASSLRGGVLAEQFF. DNA of the CDR3: TGTGCCAGCAGCTTAAGAGGGGGAGTCTTGGCTGAGCAGTTCTTC.

V gene TRBV6-6 combines with J gene TRBJ2-7; TRBD2 agrees at 12 bases. The CDR3 is 14 residues long. Germline V gene data show CDR1 as MNHNY and CDR2 as SVGAGI (reference sequence). V was clipped by 4 bases and J by 3 bases; unmatched bases: 1. CDR3 in DNA: TGTGCCAGCAGTTGGACTAGCGGGAACTACGAGCAGTACTTC. Translation gives CASSWTSGNYEQYF.

Only a few counts were recorded for this clone. The gene calls are TRBV10-2 and TRBJ2-4; the D call may be TRBD1 or TRBD2 (5 bases each). The CDR3 is 14 amino acids. Trimming took off 6 bases at V and 8 bases at J, with 17 bases between the two ends. Germline values: CDR1 WSHSY, CDR2 SAAADI. In DNA form, the CDR3 reads TGCGCCAGCAGCCATTCGGTGAGGGGAGACATTCAGTACTTC. Protein product: CASSHSVRGDIQYF.

V usage is TRBV10-3 and J usage is TRBJ1-2; no definite D call. CDR3 length equals 13 residues. Per germline, CDR1 ENHRY and CDR2 SYGVKD. Trimming pared 3 bases from V and 3 bases from J, leaving 8 bases between. The CDR3, as DNA: TGTGCCATCAGTGAAGGCGGCTACTATGGCTACACCTTC. Translated, it gives CAISEGGYYGYTF.

V gene TRBV7-8 combines with J gene TRBJ1-6; D is undetermined. The CDR3 is 16 residues long. Germline assignment: CDR1 SGHVS and CDR2 FQNEAQ. The V end lost 1 base, the J end lost 8 bases, and 15 bases lay between the germline ends. This CDR3 reads CASSLEGIGGYSPLHF. In DNA, the CDR3 is TGTGCCAGCAGCTTAGAAGGGATTGGAGGTTATTCACCCCTCCACTTT.

The table lists this clone with many counts. Other nucleotide sequences from this sample produce the same CDR3. The chain has TRBV5-6 and TRBJ1-2; D is uncertain. This CDR3 contains 14 residues. CDR1 SGHDT and CDR2 YYEEEE come from the germline V gene. With 4 bases removed from V and 4 bases from J, the gap between germline ends came to 14 bases. This CDR3 reads CASSPPTGSYGYTF. Written as DNA, the CDR3 is TGTGCCAGCAGCCCTCCAACGGGGAGCTATGGCTACACCTTC.

The rearrangement links TRBV7-8 to TRBJ2-7, with 7 bases fitting TRBD2. The CDR3 sequence is 16 residues long. In germline, CDR1 is SGHVS, CDR2 FQNEAQ. V lost 1 base, J lost 0 bases, and 6 bases stayed unmatched. CDR3 nucleotides: TGTGCCAGCAGCTTAGAGATCGGGGGGAGCTCCTACGAGCAGTACTTC. Residues: CASSLEIGGSSYEQYF.

The chain employs TRBV19 and TRBJ2-1; 9 bases line up with TRBD1. The CDR3 totals 15 residues. J lost 5 bases, V lost 6 bases, and 8 bases had no gene match. Germline V gives CDR1 LNHDA, CDR2 SQIVND (reference sequence). The CDR3 region is CASSPRGTGNNEQFF. CDR3 in DNA: TGTGCCAGTAGCCCCCGGGGGACAGGGAACAATGAGCAGTTCTTC.

The genes are TRBV2 and TRBJ2-1; no reliable D call. The CDR3 is 15 amino acids. Per germline, CDR1 SNHLY and CDR2 FYNNEI. V gave up 3 bases and J gave up 0 bases, with 9 bases separating them. The CDR3 DNA is TGTGCCAGCAGTGATGAGAACAGCTCCTACAATGAGCAGTTCTTC. It specifies CASSDENSSYNEQFF.

This clone occurred a few times. J is TRBJ2-6 and V is TRBV14; D could derive from TRBD1 or TRBD2 (7 bases each). Trimming left V 1 base short and J 5 bases short, with 18 bases between. CDR1 SGHDN and CDR2 FVKESK come from the germline V gene. The CDR3 runs to 18 residues. CDR3 bases: TGTGCCAGCAGCCAAGGCGAGACAGGGAGGGTTTGGGCCAACGTCCTGACTTTC. It specifies CASSQGETGRVWANVLTF. Filled out from reference TRBV14 and TRBJ2-6, the complete variable domain reads EAGVTQFPSHSVIEKGQTVTLRCDPISGHDNLYWYRRVMGKEIKFLLHFVKESKQDESGMPNNRFLAERTGGTYSTLKVQPAELEDSGVYFCASSQGETGRVWANVLTFGAGSRLTVL.

This sequence joins TRBV30 and TRBJ2-6; a weak D match, TRBD1 (6 bases). Germline-derived CDR1 and CDR2 are GTSNPN and SVGIG (reference sequence). The CDR3 contains 19 residues. Trimming stripped 4 bases from V and 2 bases from J, with 24 bases between. CDR3 in amino acids: CAWIGLGHGRSAGANVLTF. The DNA for the CDR3 is TGTGCCTGGATTGGTCTGGGACACGGCCGTTCAGCTGGGGCCAACGTCCTGACTTTC.

The rearrangement links TRBV7-8 to TRBJ2-7; a possible D gene is TRBD2 (6 bases). Trimming left V 8 bases short and J 6 bases short, with 20 bases between. Germline CDR1 SGHVS, CDR2 FQNEAQ. The CDR3 extends over 14 amino acids. The CDR3 region is CASAGRREDREQYF. CDR3 nucleotide sequence: TGTGCCAGCGCCGGAAGGAGGGAGGACCGCGAGCAGTACTTC. Full variable domain (outside the CDR3, taken from reference TRBV7-8 and TRBJ2-7): GAGVSQSPRYKVAKRGQDVALRCDPISGHVSLFWYQQALGQGPEFLTYFQNEAQLDKSGLPSDRFFAERPEGSVSTLKIQRTQQEDSAVYLCASAGRREDREQYFGPGTRLTVT.